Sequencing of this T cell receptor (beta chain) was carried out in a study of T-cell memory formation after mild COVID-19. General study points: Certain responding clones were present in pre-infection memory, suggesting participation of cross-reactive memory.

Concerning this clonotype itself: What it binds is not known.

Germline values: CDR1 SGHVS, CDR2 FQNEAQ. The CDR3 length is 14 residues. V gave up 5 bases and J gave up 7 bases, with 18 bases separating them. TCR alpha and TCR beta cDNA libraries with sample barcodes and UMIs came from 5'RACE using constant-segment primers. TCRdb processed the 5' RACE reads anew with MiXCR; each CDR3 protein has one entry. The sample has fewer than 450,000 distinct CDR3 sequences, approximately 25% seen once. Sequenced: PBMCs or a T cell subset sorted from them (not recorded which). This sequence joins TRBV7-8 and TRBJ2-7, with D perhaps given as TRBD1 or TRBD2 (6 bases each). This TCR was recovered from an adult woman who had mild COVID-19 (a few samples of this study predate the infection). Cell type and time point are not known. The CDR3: CASSLQGGIGEQYF. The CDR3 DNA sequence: TGTGCCAGCAGCCTACAGGGAGGAATCGGGGAGCAGTACTTC.